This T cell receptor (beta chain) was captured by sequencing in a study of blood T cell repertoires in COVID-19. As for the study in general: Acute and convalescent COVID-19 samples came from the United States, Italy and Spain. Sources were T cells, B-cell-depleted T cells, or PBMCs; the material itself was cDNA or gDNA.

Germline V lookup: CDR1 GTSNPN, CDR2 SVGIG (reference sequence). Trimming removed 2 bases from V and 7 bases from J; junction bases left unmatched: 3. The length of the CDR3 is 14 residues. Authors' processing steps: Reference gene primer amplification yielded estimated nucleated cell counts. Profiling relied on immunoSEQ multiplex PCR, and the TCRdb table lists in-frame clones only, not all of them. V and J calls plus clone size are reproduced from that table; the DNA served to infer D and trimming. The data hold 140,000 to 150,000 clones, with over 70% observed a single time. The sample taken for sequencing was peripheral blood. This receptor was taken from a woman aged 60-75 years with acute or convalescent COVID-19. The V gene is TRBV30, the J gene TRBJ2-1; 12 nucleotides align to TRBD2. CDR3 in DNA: TGTGCCTGGAGTTCTAGCGGGAGGGTGAATGAGCAGTTCTTC. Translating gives CAWSSSGRVNEQFF.